This T cell receptor (beta chain) originates from a study of T cells after yellow fever vaccination. Whole-study results and caveats: Only a small proportion of the clonotypes turned up in both the CD4 and the CD8 compartments, likely arising from convergent recombination. Subsequent booster samples again held most clones from primary vaccination (approximately 95% CD4, roughly 91% CD8).

The table lists this clonotype with many counts. Its antigen is currently unknown. 5'RACE template switching generated TCR cDNA, adding a universal primer site and UMIs. TCRdb re-derived calls from the 5' RACE reads in MiXCR, one entry per CDR3 protein. Of hundreds of thousands of distinct CDR3 sequences listed, 3.6% are singletons. The CDR3 sequence is 13 residues long. V lost 3 bases, J lost 1 base, and 5 bases lay in between. Germline assignment: CDR1 LNHDA and CDR2 SQIVND (reference sequence). This chain joins TRBV19 and TRBJ2-3; D is uncertain. The clonotype originates from a man between 18 and 29 years old who received the YFV17D yellow fever vaccine. The sample here was PBMCs, taken on the day of the yellow fever booster vaccination. CDR3 nucleotide sequence: TGTGCCAGTAGTATTATAGGCACAGATACGCAGTATTTT. Translation: CASSIIGTDTQYF.